This T cell receptor beta chain was obtained from a study of graft-versus-host responses after intestinal transplantation. Looking at the study overall: Anti-thymocyte globulin served as induction for all recipients, who then took tacrolimus and steroids for three to four years. Broader study findings: Peak circulating GvH clone levels tracked with early post-transplant HvG declines.

Clones were read by immunoSEQ multiplex PCR, and TCRdb kept only the in-frame ones, dropping some. The repertoire holds tens of thousands of clones, with 94% as singletons. On this clone itself: Its specificity is not known.

From germline, CDR1 is KGHSH and CDR2 LQKENI. J gave up 4 bases and V 4 bases, and 2 bases lay outside the gene matches. The CDR3 runs 13 residues. The TCR comes from a human donor who was the organ donor for an intestinal transplant. This chain joins TRBV18 and TRBJ1-1, with 8 bases identical to TRBD1. The sample here was unstimulated CD4+ T cells sorted from spleen or lymph node cells, taken before transplant. The CDR3 is CASSQDRVTEAFF. CDR3 coding DNA: TGTGCCAGCTCACAGGACAGGGTCACTGAAGCTTTCTTT.